This entry features one T cell receptor (beta chain) sequence. Antigen: not known. This sample is drawn from a study of CD8 T cells in ankylosing spondylitis. Study results and caveats: In peripheral blood, disease-linked CD8+ clones occurred at relatively low frequencies. There was reportedly significant enrichment of clones that were disease-linked in matched ankylosing spondylitis synovial fluid.

The CDR3 has 15 amino acids. Per germline, CDR1 MGHDK and CDR2 SYGVNS. V shed 4 bases, J shed 10 bases, and the junction held 12 bases outside the gene matches. Using quantitative 5'-RACE with molecular barcodes, the authors made TCR beta libraries. MiXCR, applied by TCRdb to the 5' RACE reads, yields one record per CDR3 protein. The top ten hold around 4.5% of the sample, which has 200,000 to 300,000 distinct CDR3 sequences, roughly a third seen once. The rearrangement uses TRBV25-1 and TRBJ2-5; TRBD1 agrees at 10 bases. The sequenced sample consisted of blood, either unsorted or a sorted T cell fraction (not recorded which). This sequence was found in a male donor with ankylosing spondylitis or in good health (not recorded which). CDR3 DNA: TGTGCCAGCAGTGCCCCGGGACAGGGGTCATTAGACCAGTACTTC. Translating gives CASSAPGQGSLDQYF.